The clone carrying this T cell receptor (beta chain) was detected ten times or more. The sample comes from a study of patients and donors after allogeneic stem cell transplantation. TCRdb re-called the RT-PCR reads with MiXCR, one entry per CDR3 protein. Counted here are about 57,000 distinct CDR3 sequences, roughly 13% occurring once; the ten biggest clones make up over 25%. This CDR3 spans 16 amino acids. Germline CDR1 and CDR2: SQVTM and ANQGSEA. V usage is TRBV29-1 and J usage is TRBJ1-2, with a weak D call TRBD1 (6 bases). Specimen: blood, either unsorted or a sorted T cell fraction (not recorded which). This clonotype originated in a human donor who was either an allogeneic HSCT recipient or a stem cell or donor lymphocyte infusion donor (not recorded which). It is not recorded whose cells these are; they may come from a transplant donor. DNA of the CDR3: TGCAGTACAGGGTTGGACAACCCTACCCGCGCCGGCGGCTACACCTTC. Translating gives CSTGLDNPTRAGGYTF.